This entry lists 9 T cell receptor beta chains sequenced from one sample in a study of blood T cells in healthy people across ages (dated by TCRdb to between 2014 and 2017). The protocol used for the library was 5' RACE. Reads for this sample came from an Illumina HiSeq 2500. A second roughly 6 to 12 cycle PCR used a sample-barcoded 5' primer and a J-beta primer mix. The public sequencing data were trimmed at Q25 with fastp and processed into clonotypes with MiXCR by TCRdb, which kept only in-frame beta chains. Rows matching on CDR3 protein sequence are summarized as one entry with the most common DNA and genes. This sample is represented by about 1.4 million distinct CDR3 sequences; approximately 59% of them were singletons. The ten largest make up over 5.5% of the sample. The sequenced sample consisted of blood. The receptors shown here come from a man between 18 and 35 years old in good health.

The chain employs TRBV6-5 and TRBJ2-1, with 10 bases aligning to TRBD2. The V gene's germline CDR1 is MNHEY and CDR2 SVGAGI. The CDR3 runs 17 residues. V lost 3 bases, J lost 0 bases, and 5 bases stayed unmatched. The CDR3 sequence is CASSYTSGESSYNEQFF. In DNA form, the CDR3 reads TGTGCCAGCAGTTATACTAGCGGGGAAAGCTCCTACAATGAGCAGTTCTTC.

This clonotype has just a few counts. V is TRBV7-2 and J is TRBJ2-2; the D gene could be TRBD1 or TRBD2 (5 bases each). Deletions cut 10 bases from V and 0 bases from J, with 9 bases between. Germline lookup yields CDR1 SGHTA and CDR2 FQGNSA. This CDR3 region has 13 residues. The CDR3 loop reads CATEGTNTGELFF. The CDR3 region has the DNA TGTGCCACTGAGGGGACGAACACCGGGGAGCTGTTTTTT.

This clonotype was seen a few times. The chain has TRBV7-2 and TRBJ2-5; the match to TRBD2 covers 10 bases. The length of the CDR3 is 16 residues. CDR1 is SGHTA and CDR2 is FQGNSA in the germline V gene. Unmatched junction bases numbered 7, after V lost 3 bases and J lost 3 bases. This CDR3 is CASSFSSGGGEETQYF. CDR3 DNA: TGTGCCAGCAGCTTCTCGAGCGGGGGGGGGGAAGAGACCCAGTACTTC. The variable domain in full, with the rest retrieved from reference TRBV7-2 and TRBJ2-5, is GAGVSQSPSNKVTEKGKDVELRCDPISGHTALYWYRQSLGQGLEFLIYFQGNSAPDKSGLPSDRFSAERTGGSVSTLTIQRTQQEDSAVYLCASSFSSGGGEETQYFGPGTRLLVL.

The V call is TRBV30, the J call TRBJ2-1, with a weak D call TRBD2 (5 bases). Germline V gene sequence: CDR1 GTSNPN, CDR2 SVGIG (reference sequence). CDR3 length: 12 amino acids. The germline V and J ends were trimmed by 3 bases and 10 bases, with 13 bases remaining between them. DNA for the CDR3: TGTGCCTGGAGGACTACCCTCAGAGAGCAGTTCTTC. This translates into CAWRTTLREQFF.

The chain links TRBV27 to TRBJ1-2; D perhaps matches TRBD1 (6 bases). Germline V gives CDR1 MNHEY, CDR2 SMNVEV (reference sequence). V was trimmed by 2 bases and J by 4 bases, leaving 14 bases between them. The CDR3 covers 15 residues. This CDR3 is CASSLQGPYPYGYTF. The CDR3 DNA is TGTGCCAGCAGTTTACAGGGGCCTTACCCCTATGGCTACACCTTC.

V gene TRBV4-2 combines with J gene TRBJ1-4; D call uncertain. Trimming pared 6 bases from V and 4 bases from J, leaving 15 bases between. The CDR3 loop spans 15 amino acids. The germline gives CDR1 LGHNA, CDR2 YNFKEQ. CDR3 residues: CASSPPGRVNEKLFF. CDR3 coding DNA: TGTGCCAGCAGTCCCCCCGGGAGGGTTAATGAAAAACTGTTTTTT.

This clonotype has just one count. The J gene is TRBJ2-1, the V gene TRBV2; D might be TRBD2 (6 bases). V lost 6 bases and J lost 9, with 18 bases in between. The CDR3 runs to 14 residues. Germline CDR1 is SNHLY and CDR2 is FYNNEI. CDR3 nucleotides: TGTGCCAGCAGGCAGGGACTTGCCGCCAGTGAGCAGTTCTTC. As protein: CASRQGLAASEQFF.

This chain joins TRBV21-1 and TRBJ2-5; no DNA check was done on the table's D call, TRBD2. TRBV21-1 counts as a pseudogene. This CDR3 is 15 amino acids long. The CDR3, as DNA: TGTGCCAGCAGCTACCTCGGGAGCCTCCAAGAGACCCAGTACTTC. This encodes CASSYLGSLQETQYF.

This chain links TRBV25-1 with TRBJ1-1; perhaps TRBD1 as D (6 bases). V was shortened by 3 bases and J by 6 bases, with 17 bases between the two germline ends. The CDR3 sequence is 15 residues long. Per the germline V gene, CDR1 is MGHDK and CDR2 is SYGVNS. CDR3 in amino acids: CASSDRQGHVAEAFF. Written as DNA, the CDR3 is TGTGCCAGCAGTGACCGCCAGGGGCATGTCGCTGAAGCTTTCTTT. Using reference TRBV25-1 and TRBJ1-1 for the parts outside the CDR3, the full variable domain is EADIYQTPRYLVIGTGKKITLECSQTMGHDKMYWYQQDPGMELHLIHYSYGVNSTEKGDLSSESTVSRIRTEHFPLTLESARPSHTSQYLCASSDRQGHVAEAFFGQGTRLTVV.